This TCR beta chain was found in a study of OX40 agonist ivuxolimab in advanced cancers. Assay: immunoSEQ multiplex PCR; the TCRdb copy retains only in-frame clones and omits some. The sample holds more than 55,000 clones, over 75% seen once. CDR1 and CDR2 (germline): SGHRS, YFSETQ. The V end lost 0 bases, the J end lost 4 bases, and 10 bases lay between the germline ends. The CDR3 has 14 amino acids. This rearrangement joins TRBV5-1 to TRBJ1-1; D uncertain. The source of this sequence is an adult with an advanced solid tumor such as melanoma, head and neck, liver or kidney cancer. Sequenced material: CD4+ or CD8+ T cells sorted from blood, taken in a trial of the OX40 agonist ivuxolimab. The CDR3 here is CASSLEGGSTEAFF. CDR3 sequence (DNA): TGCGCCAGCAGCTTGGAGGGTGGTAGCACTGAAGCTTTCTTT.